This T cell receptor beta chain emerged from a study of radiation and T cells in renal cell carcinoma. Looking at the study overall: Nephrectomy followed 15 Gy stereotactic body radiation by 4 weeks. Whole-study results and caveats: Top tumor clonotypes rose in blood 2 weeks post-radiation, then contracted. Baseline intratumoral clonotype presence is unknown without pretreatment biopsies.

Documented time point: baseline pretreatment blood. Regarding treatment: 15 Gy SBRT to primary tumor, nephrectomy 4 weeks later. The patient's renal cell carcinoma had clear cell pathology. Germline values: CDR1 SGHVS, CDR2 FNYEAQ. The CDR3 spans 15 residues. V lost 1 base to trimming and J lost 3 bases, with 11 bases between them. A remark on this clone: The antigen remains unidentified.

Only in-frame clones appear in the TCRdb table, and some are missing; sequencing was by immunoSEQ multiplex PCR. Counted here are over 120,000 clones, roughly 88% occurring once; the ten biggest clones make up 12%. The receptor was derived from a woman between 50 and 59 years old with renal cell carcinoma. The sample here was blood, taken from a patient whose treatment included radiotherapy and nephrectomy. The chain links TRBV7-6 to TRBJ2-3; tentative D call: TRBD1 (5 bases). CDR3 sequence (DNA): TGTGCCAGCAGCTTAGTGTCCCAGGGAACAGATACGCAGTATTTT. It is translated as CASSLVSQGTDTQYF.